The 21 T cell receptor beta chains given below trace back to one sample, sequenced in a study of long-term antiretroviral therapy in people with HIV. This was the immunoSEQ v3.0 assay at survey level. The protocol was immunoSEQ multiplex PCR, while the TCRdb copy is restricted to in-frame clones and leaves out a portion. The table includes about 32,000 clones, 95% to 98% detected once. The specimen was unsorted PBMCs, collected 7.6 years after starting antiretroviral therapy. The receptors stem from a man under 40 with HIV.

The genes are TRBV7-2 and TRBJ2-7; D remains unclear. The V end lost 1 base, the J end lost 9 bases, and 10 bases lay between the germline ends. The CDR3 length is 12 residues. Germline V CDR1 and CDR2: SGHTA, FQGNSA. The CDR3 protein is CASSLDLGRQYF. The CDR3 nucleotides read TGTGCCAGCAGCTTAGACCTGGGTCGGCAGTACTTC.

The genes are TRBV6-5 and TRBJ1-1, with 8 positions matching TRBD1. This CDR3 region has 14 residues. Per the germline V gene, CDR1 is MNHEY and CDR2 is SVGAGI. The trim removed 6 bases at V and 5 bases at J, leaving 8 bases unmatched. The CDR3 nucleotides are TGTGCCAGCAGAACTCACAGGGGGGGGACTGAAGCTTTCTTT. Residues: CASRTHRGGTEAFF.

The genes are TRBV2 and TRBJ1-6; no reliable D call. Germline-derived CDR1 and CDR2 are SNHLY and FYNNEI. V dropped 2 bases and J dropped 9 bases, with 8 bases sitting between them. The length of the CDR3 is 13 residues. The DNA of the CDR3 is TGTGCCAGCAGTGAAAGGTTCGGTTCACCCCTCCACTTT. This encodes CASSERFGSPLHF.

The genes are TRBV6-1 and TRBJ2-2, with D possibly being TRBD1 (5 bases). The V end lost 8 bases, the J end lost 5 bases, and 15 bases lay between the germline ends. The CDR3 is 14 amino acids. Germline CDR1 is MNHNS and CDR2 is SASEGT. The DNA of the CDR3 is TGTGCCAGCGGCAGGGTTTTGGGTACCGGGGAGCTGTTTTTT. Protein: CASGRVLGTGELFF.

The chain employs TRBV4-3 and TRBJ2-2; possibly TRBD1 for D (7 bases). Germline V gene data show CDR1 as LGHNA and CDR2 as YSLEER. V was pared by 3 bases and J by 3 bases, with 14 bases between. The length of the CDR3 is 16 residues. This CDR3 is CASSQEGTAYTGELFF. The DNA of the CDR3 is TGCGCCAGCAGCCAGGAGGGGACAGCCTACACCGGGGAGCTGTTTTTT.

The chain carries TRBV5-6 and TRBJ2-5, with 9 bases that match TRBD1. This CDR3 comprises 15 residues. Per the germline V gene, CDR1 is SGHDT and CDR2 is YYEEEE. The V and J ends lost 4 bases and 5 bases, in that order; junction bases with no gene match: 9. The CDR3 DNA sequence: TGTGCCAGCAGCACGTCGGGACAGGGTACGGAGACCCAGTACTTC. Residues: CASSTSGQGTETQYF. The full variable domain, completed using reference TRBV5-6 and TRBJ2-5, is DAGVTQSPTHLIKTRGQQVTLRCSPKSGHDTVSWYQQALGQGPQFIFQYYEEEERQRGNFPDRFSGHQFPNYSSELNVNALLLGDSALYLCASSTSGQGTETQYFGPGTRLLVL.

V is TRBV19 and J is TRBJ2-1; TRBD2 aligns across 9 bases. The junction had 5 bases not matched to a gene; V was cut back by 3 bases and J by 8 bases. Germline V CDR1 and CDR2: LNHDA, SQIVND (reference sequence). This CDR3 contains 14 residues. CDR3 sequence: CASSILAGSDEQFF. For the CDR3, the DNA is TGTGCCAGTAGTATCCTAGCGGGATCCGATGAGCAGTTCTTC.

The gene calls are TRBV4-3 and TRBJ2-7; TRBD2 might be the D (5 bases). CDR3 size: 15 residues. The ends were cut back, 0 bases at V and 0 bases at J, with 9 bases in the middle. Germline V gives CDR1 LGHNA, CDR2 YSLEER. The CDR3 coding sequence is TGCGCCAGCAGCCAAGATTTAGGGAGCTCCTACGAGCAGTACTTC. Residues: CASSQDLGSSYEQYF.

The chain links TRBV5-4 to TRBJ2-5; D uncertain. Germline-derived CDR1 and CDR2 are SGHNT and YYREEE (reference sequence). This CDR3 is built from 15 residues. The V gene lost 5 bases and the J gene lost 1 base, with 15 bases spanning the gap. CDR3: CASRLFLLPQETQYF. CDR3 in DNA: TGTGCCAGCAGGTTATTTCTGCTCCCCCAAGAGACCCAGTACTTC.

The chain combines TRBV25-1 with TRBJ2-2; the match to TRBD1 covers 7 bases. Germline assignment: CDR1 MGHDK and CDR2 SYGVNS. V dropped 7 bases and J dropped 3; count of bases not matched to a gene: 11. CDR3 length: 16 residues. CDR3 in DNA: TGTGCCAGCACCCCCCAACCGGGACAGCACACCGGGGAGCTGTTTTTT. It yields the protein CASTPQPGQHTGELFF.

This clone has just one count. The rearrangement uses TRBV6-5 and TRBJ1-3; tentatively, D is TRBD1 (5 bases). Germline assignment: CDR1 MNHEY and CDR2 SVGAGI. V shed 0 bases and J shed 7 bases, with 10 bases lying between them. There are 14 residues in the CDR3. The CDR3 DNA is TGTGCCAGCAGTTACTCGGGGGGGGAGAACACCATATATTTT. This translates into CASSYSGGENTIYF.

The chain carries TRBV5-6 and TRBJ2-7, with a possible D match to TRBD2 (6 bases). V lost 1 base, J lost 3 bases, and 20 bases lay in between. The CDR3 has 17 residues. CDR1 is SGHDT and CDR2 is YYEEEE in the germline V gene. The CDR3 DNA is TGTGCCAGCAGCTTGTTTGTAGGAGTAGCGGAATACTACGAGCAGTACTTC. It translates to CASSLFVGVAEYYEQYF.

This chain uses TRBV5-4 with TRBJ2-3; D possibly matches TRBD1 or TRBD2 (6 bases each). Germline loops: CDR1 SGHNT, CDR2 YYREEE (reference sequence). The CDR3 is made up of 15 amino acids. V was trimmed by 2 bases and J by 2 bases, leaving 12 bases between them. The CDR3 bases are TGTGCCAGCAGCTTCCCGGGGGCCTTCACAGATACGCAGTATTTT. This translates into CASSFPGAFTDTQYF.

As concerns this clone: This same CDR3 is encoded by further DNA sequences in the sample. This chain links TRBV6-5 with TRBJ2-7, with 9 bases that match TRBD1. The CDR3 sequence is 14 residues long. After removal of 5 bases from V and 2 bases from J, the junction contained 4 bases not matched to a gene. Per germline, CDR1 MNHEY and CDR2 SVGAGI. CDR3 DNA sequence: TGTGCCAGCAGTCCCCGGGACAGGGCCTACGAGCAGTACTTC. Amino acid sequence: CASSPRDRAYEQYF.

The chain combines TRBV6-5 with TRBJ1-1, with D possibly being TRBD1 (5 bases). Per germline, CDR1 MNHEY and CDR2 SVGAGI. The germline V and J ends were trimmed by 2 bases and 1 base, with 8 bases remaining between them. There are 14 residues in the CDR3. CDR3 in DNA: TGTGCCAGCAGTTACCTTGGGGGGAACACTGAAGCTTTCTTT. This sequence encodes CASSYLGGNTEAFF.

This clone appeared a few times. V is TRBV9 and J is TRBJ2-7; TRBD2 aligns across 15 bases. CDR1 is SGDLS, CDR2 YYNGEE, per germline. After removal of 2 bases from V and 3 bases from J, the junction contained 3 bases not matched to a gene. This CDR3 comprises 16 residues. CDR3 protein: CASSVGLAGGFYEQYF. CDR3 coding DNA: TGTGCCAGCAGCGTGGGACTAGCGGGGGGTTTCTACGAGCAGTACTTC.

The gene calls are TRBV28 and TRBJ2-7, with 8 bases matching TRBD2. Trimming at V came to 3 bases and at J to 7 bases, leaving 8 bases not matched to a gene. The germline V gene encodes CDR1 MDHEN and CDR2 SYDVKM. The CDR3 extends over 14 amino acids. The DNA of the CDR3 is TGTGCCAGCAGTTTGGACCGGGGGGGGTCGGAGCAGTACTTC. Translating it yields CASSLDRGGSEQYF.

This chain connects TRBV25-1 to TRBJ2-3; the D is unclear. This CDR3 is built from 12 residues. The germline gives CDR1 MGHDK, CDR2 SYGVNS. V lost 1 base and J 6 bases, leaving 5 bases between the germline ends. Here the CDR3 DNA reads TGTGCCAGCAGTGAATTTACGGATACGCAGTATTTT. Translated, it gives CASSEFTDTQYF.

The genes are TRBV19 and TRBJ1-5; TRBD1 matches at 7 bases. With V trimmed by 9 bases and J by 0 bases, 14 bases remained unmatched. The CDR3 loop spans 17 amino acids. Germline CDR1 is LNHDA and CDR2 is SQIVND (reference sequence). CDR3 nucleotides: TGTGCCAGCTCCCCTGGAGGGGGCAGAGATAGCAATCAGCCCCAGCATTTT. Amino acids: CASSPGGGRDSNQPQHF.

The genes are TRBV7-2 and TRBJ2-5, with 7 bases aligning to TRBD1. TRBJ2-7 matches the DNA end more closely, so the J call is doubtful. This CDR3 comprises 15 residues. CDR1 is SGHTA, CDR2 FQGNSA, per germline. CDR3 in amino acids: CASSLEGTASYEQYF. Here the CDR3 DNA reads TGTGCCAGCAGCTTAGAAGGGACAGCGAGCTACGAGCAGTACTTC.

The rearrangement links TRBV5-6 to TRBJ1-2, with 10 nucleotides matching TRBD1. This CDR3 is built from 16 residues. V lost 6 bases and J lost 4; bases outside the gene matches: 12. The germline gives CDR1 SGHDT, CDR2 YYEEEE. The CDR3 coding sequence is TGTGCCAGCACCCTCCGGGACAGGGGATCGAGCTATGGCTACACCTTC. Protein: CASTLRDRGSSYGYTF.